The sequence of this T cell receptor beta chain was determined in a study of blood T cell repertoires in COVID-19 (dated by TCRdb to 2018 to 2020). At the level of the whole study: Collaborator samples came from the United States, Italy and Spain and covered acute and convalescent phases of COVID-19. The material from the prospective study consisted of cDNA or gDNA derived from T cells, B-cell-depleted T cells, or PBMCs. The dataset comprised deeply sampled blood TCRbeta repertoires from subjects exposed to, actively infected with, or recovered from COVID-19. The repertoires were released in a freely available public database meant as a resource for research on the immune response to SARS-CoV-2. The samples were drawn from two sources: the first 160 participants of the ongoing ImmuneRACE study, and 950 to 1,500 subjects contributed by 6 global collaborators. A de-identified subject ID, COVID-19 status, age in years and sex were almost always included in the sample metadata. HLA class I and class II types, where available, came from metadata supplied by the sample provider rather than from assay-based typing. The paper's findings and limits, for the study overall: How much clinical and demographic metadata was included differed by source and by participant, and the metadata was provided uncurated.

TCRbeta CDR3 regions were amplified from genomic DNA using the immunoSEQ Assay, a bias-controlled multiplex PCR. The source study handled its data this way. Nucleated cell counts per sample were estimated from amplification of reference gene primers within the assay. Sequence reads were collapsed and filtered to measure the absolute abundance of every unique TCRbeta CDR3 rearrangement. For each sample, productive Simpson clonality was calculated as the square root of Simpson's diversity index across productive rearrangements. The table comes from immuneACCESS by way of TCRdb, which keeps in-frame sequences with V and J called. Part of the clones is missing from these tables; in studies checked, under half for an unresolved V gene and the rest for unknown reasons. V, J and clone size were drawn from that table, and D and trimming were deduced from the DNA. The sample data list 150,000 to 200,000 clones, and 79% of these were observed just once. The ten top clones hold 8.1% of the sample.

Its CDR3 holds 17 amino acids, cysteine through phenylalanine. The entry retains the CDR3 DNA only, 51 bases that are in frame from base 1. CDR1 LNHDA and CDR2 SQIVND are derived from the germline V gene (reference sequence). V gives up 5 bases and J gives up 0 bases, and the segment between their germline ends measures 14 bases. For this clone: Its binding antigen is unknown. Base qualities were left out, and no much larger clone turns up one base away.

At one collaborating source in Seattle, patients were enrolled during active infection and were followed longitudinally through the course of disease. Whole blood was collected in K2EDTA tubes by collaborating institutions according to the institutions' own protocols. For TCRbeta analysis, collaborators shipped samples as frozen whole blood, isolated PBMCs, or DNA extracted from either of those sample types. The rearrangement combines TRBV19 with TRBJ2-6, with TRBD1 perhaps the D gene, on 5 matching bases. Sequencing was performed on peripheral blood. This clonotype was obtained from a woman aged 55-70 years with COVID-19, enrolled during active disease. The DNA sequence is given as TGTGCCAGTAGTCCAAGGGGCGCTTCCTCTGGGGCCAACGTCCTGACTTTC. Its product reads: CASSPRGASSGANVLTF.